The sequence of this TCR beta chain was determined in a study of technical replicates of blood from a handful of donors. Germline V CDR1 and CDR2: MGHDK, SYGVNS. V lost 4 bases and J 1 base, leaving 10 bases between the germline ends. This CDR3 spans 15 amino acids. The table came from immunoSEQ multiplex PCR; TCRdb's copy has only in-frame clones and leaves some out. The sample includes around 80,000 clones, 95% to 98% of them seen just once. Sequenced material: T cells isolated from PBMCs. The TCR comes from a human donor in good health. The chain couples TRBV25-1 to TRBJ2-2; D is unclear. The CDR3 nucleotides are TGTGCCAGCAGTGGCCACAGTATGAACACCGGGGAGCTGTTTTTT. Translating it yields CASSGHSMNTGELFF.